Shown below are 31 T cell receptor beta chains from a single sample sequenced in a study of T-cell reconstitution after alpha-beta-depleted transplantation in children. TCRbeta library preparation incorporated unique molecular identifiers. TCRdb called the PCR reads again in MiXCR, with one record for every CDR3 protein. This sample has hundreds of thousands of distinct CDR3 sequences, with 10% to 15% found just once. The material sequenced was PBMCs, mostly from graft donor cells, taken 360 days after TCRalphabeta/CD19-depleted stem cell transplant. The receptors derive from a male patient younger than 18 who had a stem cell transplant for acute myeloid leukemia, so the T cells may come from the graft donor.

The sample holds a few counts of this clonotype. V gene TRBV4-3 combines with J gene TRBJ2-2; 8 nucleotides line up with TRBD1. V was pared by 2 bases and J by 5 bases, with 7 bases of the junction left unmatched. Germline assignment: CDR1 LGHNA and CDR2 YSLEER. There are 16 residues in the CDR3. The CDR3 DNA reads as TGCGCCAGCAGCCAAACGACAGGGGTTCGGACCGGGGAGCTGTTTTTT. It encodes CASSQTTGVRTGELFF.

With regard to this clonotype: This may be a read error, as it is one base from a much larger clone. This chain connects TRBV29-1 to TRBJ2-7; D is uncertain. Germline V CDR1 and CDR2: SQVTM, ANQGSEA. The CDR3 covers 13 residues. CDR3 in amino acids: CSVALPLFGELYF. CDR3 coding DNA: TGCAGCGTTGCCTTACCATTGTTCGGCGAGCTGTACTTC.

Notes on this clonotype: This may arise from a read error, as a much more abundant clone is one base away. The J gene is TRBJ2-1, the V gene TRBV20-1; tentatively, D is TRBD1 or TRBD2 (6 bases each). The CDR3 loop spans 14 amino acids. The germline V gene encodes CDR1 DFQATT and CDR2 SNEGSKA (reference sequence). Here the CDR3 reads CCARGDLAYNEQFF. DNA for the CDR3: TGCTGTGCTAGGGGGGATTTAGCATACAATGAGCAGTTCTTC.

There are a few counts of this clonotype. The rearrangement uses TRBV12-3 or TRBV12-4 and TRBJ2-3; D uncertain. Trimming took 5 bases from V and 1 from J, leaving 13 bases between them. CDR3 length equals 15 residues. The CDR3 protein is CASSPWVVGTDTQYF. As DNA, the CDR3 is TGTGCCAGCAGTCCCTGGGTGGTGGGCACAGATACGCAGTATTTT.

This clonotype has only a few counts. With a much larger clone just one base away, this may be a read error. V usage is TRBV20-1 and J usage is TRBJ1-2, with no clear D. Germline V gene sequence: CDR1 DFQATT, CDR2 SNEGSKA (reference sequence). Trimming removed 5 bases from V and 4 bases from J, with 8 bases in between. The CDR3 sequence is 11 residues long. CDR3 loop: CSAPRTYGYTF. The CDR3, as DNA: TGCAGTGCTCCCCGGACCTATGGCTACACCTTC.

This chain uses TRBV19 with TRBJ2-7; either TRBD1 or TRBD2 may fit D (6 bases each). This CDR3 is 15 amino acids long. Germline V gives CDR1 LNHDA, CDR2 SQIVND (reference sequence). With 6 bases removed from V and 6 bases from J, the gap between germline ends came to 21 bases. In nucleotides, the CDR3 is TGTGCCAGTAGCCCCCCCAGGGGACGGGAGTTCGAGCAGTACTTC. Translation gives CASSPPRGREFEQYF.

The chain is built from TRBV4-3 and TRBJ2-5; possibly TRBD1 or TRBD2 for D (6 bases each). The V gene lost 1 base and the J gene lost 4 bases, with 13 bases spanning the gap. This CDR3 comprises 15 residues. CDR1 LGHNA and CDR2 YSLEER come from the germline V gene. CDR3 nucleotide sequence: TGCGCCAGCAGCCAAGTTAGGGGGGCGCGAGAGACCCAGTACTTC. It codes for CASSQVRGARETQYF.

Only a few counts were recorded for this clonotype. The gene calls are TRBV20-1 and TRBJ2-5; 7 bases are shared with TRBD2. Per the germline V gene, CDR1 is DFQATT and CDR2 is SNEGSKA (reference sequence). J was trimmed by 13 bases and V by 1 base; bases with no gene match: 12. The CDR3 consists of 13 residues. CDR3 sequence: CSARGLAPKPRYF. The CDR3 nucleotides are TGCAGTGCTAGAGGACTAGCCCCGAAACCCCGGTACTTC.

The V call is TRBV7-9, the J call TRBJ2-1; 8 positions match TRBD2. V shed 7 bases, J shed 8 bases, and the junction held 7 bases outside the gene matches. The CDR3 has 13 residues. CDR1 SEHNR and CDR2 FQNEAQ come from the germline V gene (reference sequence). The CDR3 is CASIKWTSYEQFF. In nucleotides, the CDR3 is TGTGCCAGCATCAAGTGGACTAGCTATGAGCAGTTCTTC.

This clonotype was seen repeatedly, ten times or more. The chain recombines TRBV12-3 or TRBV12-4 with TRBJ2-3; D might be TRBD1 (6 bases). The CDR3 covers 15 residues. V was pared by 3 bases and J by 5 bases, with 15 bases between. In nucleotides, the CDR3 is TGTGCCAGCAGTTTTTGGACACAGGGAAAAGATACGCAGTATTTT. Its translation: CASSFWTQGKDTQYF.

This clonotype has just a few counts. V is TRBV29-1 and J is TRBJ1-1; 9 bases agree with TRBD1. The CDR3 length is 15 residues. CDR1 and CDR2 from the germline V gene are SQVTM and ANQGSEA. The J segment lost 11 bases and the V segment lost 6 bases, leaving 19 bases of the junction unmatched. CDR3 sequence: CSVAALSQGARHAFF. Here the CDR3 DNA reads TGCAGCGTCGCAGCACTTTCACAGGGGGCGAGACATGCTTTCTTT.

This chain connects TRBV5-6 to TRBJ2-7, with a tentative D call TRBD2 (6 bases). V was trimmed by 0 bases and J by 1 base, leaving 14 bases between them. The CDR3 is 16 amino acids. Germline V gene data show CDR1 as SGHDT and CDR2 as YYEEEE. The CDR3 DNA follows: TGTGCCAGCAGCTTGGATCCGGCGCGGGGTTCCTACGAGCAGTACTTC. The encoded protein is CASSLDPARGSYEQYF. Full variable domain (rest looked up from reference TRBV5-6 and TRBJ2-7): DAGVTQSPTHLIKTRGQQVTLRCSPKSGHDTVSWYQQALGQGPQFIFQYYEEEERQRGNFPDRFSGHQFPNYSSELNVNALLLGDSALYLCASSLDPARGSYEQYFGPGTRLTVT.

In its sample, this clonotype was seen a few times. The J gene is TRBJ1-4, the V gene TRBV6-2 or TRBV6-3; D uncertain. V was clipped by 5 bases and J by 0 bases, with 7 bases between them. CDR3 length equals 14 residues. CDR1 is MNHEY and CDR2 is SVGEGT in the germline V gene. This chain's CDR3 is CASSHGSTNEKLFF. The DNA for the CDR3 is TGTGCCAGCAGTCACGGATCAACTAATGAAAAACTGTTTTTT.

This clonotype was counted many times. The rearrangement links TRBV28 to TRBJ2-7, with D hard to call. Germline-derived CDR1 and CDR2 are MDHEN and SYDVKM. CDR3 size: 15 residues. V shed 3 bases and J shed 5 bases, with 17 bases lying between them. The CDR3 sequence is CASSFGELWSDEQYF. CDR3 bases: TGTGCCAGCAGTTTTGGGGAACTCTGGAGCGACGAGCAGTACTTC.

This rearrangement joins TRBV12-3 or TRBV12-4 to TRBJ2-7; no clear D gene. This CDR3 spans 14 amino acids. V was shortened by 6 bases and J by 2 bases, with 14 bases between the two germline ends. The CDR3 DNA follows: TGTGCCAGCAGCCCGACTGAGTCTACCTACGAGCAGTACTTC. It codes for CASSPTESTYEQYF.

This CDR3 reads CASSPRLAGAVEQFF. Here the CDR3 DNA reads TGTGCCAGCAGCCCCCGACTAGCGGGAGCGGTTGAGCAGTTCTTC. V gene TRBV7-6 combines with J gene TRBJ2-1; TRBD2 matches at 12 bases. The CDR3 has 15 amino acids. The V gene end was trimmed by 5 bases and the J gene end by 9 bases; junction bases not matched to a gene: 8. CDR1 and CDR2 (germline): SGHVS, FNYEAQ.

This clonotype has a handful of counts. This chain joins TRBV12-3 or TRBV12-4 and TRBJ2-7; TRBD2 aligns across 8 bases. This CDR3 comprises 14 residues. V trimming: 7 bases; J trimming: 3 bases; junction bases outside the gene matches: 8. As DNA, the CDR3 is TGTGCCAGCACCCGAGCGGGAGACTTCTACGAGCAGTACTTC. It specifies CASTRAGDFYEQYF.

As to this clonotype: The junction departs from germline at one end; a sequencing error may be responsible. The chain recombines TRBV30 with TRBJ2-5, with 9 bases aligning to TRBD2. CDR3 length equals 14 residues. The V gene's germline CDR1 is GTSNPN and CDR2 SVGIG (reference sequence). The DNA of the CDR3 is TGTGCATGGACGGGCGGGAGGGCCGAAGAGACCCAGTACTTC. Translation: CAWTGGRAEETQYF.

V gene TRBV20-1 combines with J gene TRBJ2-1; 11 bases agree with TRBD2. V dropped 2 bases and J dropped 4; count of bases not matched to a gene: 7. Germline CDR1 DFQATT, CDR2 SNEGSKA (reference sequence). This CDR3 is built from 16 residues. In DNA form, the CDR3 reads TGCAGTGCTAGACGACTAGCGGGAAAGCTGTACAATGAGCAGTTCTTC. Encoded protein: CSARRLAGKLYNEQFF.

In this sample, this clonotype turned up a few times. The CDR3 reads CASSPSAGLSYEQYF. In DNA form, the CDR3 reads TGCGCCAGCAGCCCCTCGGCCGGACTTTCCTACGAGCAGTACTTC. This chain links TRBV4-3 with TRBJ2-7; tentatively, D is TRBD2 (5 bases). This CDR3 contains 15 residues. Germline CDR1 LGHNA, CDR2 YSLEER. Trimming took 4 bases from V and 1 from J, leaving 14 bases between them.

J is TRBJ2-7 and V is TRBV5-1, with D perhaps TRBD1 or TRBD2 (5 bases each). Germline CDR1 and CDR2: SGHRS and YFSETQ. CDR3 length: 20 residues. V was cut by 0 bases and J by 1 base, with 26 bases left in between. The chain's CDR3 is CASSLVVFFGDARRSYEQYF. CDR3 DNA: TGCGCCAGCAGCTTGGTAGTTTTTTTTGGGGACGCGCGTAGATCCTACGAGCAGTACTTC.

The sample holds a few counts of this clonotype. The CDR3 DNA reads as TGTGCCAGCAGATTCCGGGACAGGGGAGGAGATACGCAGTATTTT. This codes for CASRFRDRGGDTQYF. The chain has TRBV6-2 or TRBV6-3 and TRBJ2-3; the match to TRBD1 covers 10 bases. Germline lookup yields CDR1 MNHEY and CDR2 SVGEGT. The CDR3 loop spans 15 amino acids. V was clipped by 6 bases and J by 5 bases; unmatched bases: 8.

The CDR3 loop is CASSPTGVPADTQYF. In nucleotides, the CDR3 is TGTGCCAGCAGCCCCACAGGGGTACCCGCAGATACGCAGTATTTT. This sequence joins TRBV11-2 and TRBJ2-3, with TRBD1 matching over 7 bases. The CDR3 runs to 15 residues. Looked up from germline, CDR1 is SGHAT and CDR2 is FQNNGV. V dropped 5 bases and J dropped 4; count of bases not matched to a gene: 9.

Many counts were recorded for this clonotype. This chain links TRBV5-1 with TRBJ2-7; D is uncertain. Deletions cut 0 bases from V and 4 bases from J, with 14 bases between. CDR1 and CDR2 from the germline V gene are SGHRS and YFSETQ. The CDR3 contains 15 residues. CDR3 residues: CASSLGVLQGYEQYF. The CDR3 nucleotides read TGCGCCAGCAGCTTGGGCGTCCTTCAAGGATACGAGCAGTACTTC.

In its sample, this clonotype was seen a few times. The chain has TRBV6-2 or TRBV6-3 and TRBJ2-5, with TRBD1 matching 9 bases. V dropped 5 bases and J dropped 5; count of bases not matched to a gene: 6. The CDR3 is made up of 14 amino acids. Germline V CDR1 and CDR2: MNHEY, SVGEGT. CDR3 nucleotides: TGTGCCAGCAGTAACAGGGGGCGCCGGGAGACCCAGTACTTC. It codes for CASSNRGRRETQYF.

This clonotype was counted between two and nine times. J is TRBJ1-1 and V is TRBV10-3, with a tentative D call TRBD1 (6 bases). V lost 6 bases to trimming and J lost 0 bases, with 17 bases between them. The CDR3 contains 16 residues. CDR1 and CDR2 from the germline V gene are ENHRY and SYGVKD. The CDR3 DNA reads as TGTGCCATCAGACGGGACATAGTCCCCCTGAACACTGAAGCTTTCTTT. Amino acids: CAIRRDIVPLNTEAFF.

This clonotype appeared a single time. The chain is built from TRBV20-1 and TRBJ2-6, with 10 positions matching TRBD1. The V gene's germline CDR1 is DFQATT and CDR2 SNEGSKA (reference sequence). The V segment lost 6 bases and the J segment 2 bases; nucleotides outside the gene matches: 4. The CDR3 runs 15 residues. The CDR3 loop is CSARDRGAGANVLTF. CDR3 nucleotide sequence: TGCAGTGCCCGGGACAGGGGCGCTGGGGCCAACGTCCTGACTTTC.

This clonotype was observed a handful of times. The chain carries TRBV15 and TRBJ2-1; unclear D gene. The V and J ends lost 4 bases and 7 bases respectively, with 11 bases between them. The CDR3 spans 13 residues. CDR1 is LNHNV, CDR2 YYDKDF, per germline (reference sequence). This chain's CDR3 is CATSTSWENEQFF. The CDR3 coding sequence is TGTGCCACCAGCACATCCTGGGAAAATGAGCAGTTCTTC.

The J gene is TRBJ2-7, the V gene TRBV20-1, with 15 bases fitting TRBD2. The J segment lost 3 bases and the V segment lost 5 bases, leaving 5 bases of the junction unmatched. The CDR3 is 15 amino acids. Germline CDR1 is DFQATT and CDR2 is SNEGSKA (reference sequence). CDR3 nucleotides: TGCAGTGCTTCGGGACTAGCGGGAGGTTTCTACGAGCAGTACTTC. Encoded protein: CSASGLAGGFYEQYF.

The chain recombines TRBV28 with TRBJ2-7; D is perhaps TRBD2 (6 bases). Germline CDR1 MDHEN, CDR2 SYDVKM. Trimming shortened V by 6 bases and J by 3 bases, and 24 bases separated the two germline ends. This CDR3 has 17 amino acids. As DNA, the CDR3 is TGTGCCAGCAGGAGACTAGTGTGGCGGGGTCTATTCTACGAGCAGTACTTC. Residues: CASRRLVWRGLFYEQYF.

This clonotype was observed a few times. CDR3 coding DNA: TGTGCCAGCAGCCGCACTAGCGAGCAAGAGACCCAGTACTTC. Translated, it gives CASSRTSEQETQYF. This rearrangement joins TRBV3-1 to TRBJ2-5, with 7 bases lining up with TRBD2. CDR3 length: 14 amino acids. J was trimmed by 2 bases and V by 4 bases; bases with no gene match: 4. From germline, CDR1 is LGHDT and CDR2 YNNKEL (reference sequence).